This T cell receptor beta chain was profiled in a study of T cells in Graves' hyperthyroidism and ophthalmopathy. RNA transcripts yielded amplified TCR beta CDR3 regions. Primed by the HTBI set, a first-round RT-PCR was run on the TCR CDR3. TCRdb reanalysed the multiplex PCR reads using MiXCR and keeps one entry per CDR3 protein. Of about 840,000 distinct CDR3 sequences in the sample, 35% to 45% were seen once. Patients aged 18 to 65 with hyperthyroidism were newly diagnosed, with duration under 2 months. Isolation of PBMCs was performed on 8.5 to 10 ml fresh peripheral blood. Trimming removed 5 bases from V and 0 bases from J, with 10 bases in between. The germline CDR1 and CDR2 sequences are SEHNR and FQNEAQ (reference sequence). This CDR3 has 14 residues.

Sequencing used blood. The TCR comes from a man aged 18 to 29 with Graves' hyperthyroidism. The J gene is TRBJ1-2, the V gene TRBV7-9; D not resolved. The CDR3: CASSAPGSNYGYTF. As DNA, the CDR3 is TGTGCCAGCAGCGCTCCTGGGTCTAACTATGGCTACACCTTC.